The entry below describes one T cell receptor beta chain. The data originate from a study of blood T cell repertoires in COVID-19. Study context: Sites in the United States, Italy and Spain provided acute and convalescent COVID-19 samples.

As originally analysed: Using reference gene primer amplification, nucleated cell counts were estimated. Using immunoSEQ multiplex PCR, the repertoire was profiled, and TCRdb retains in-frame clones only, with some absent. That table furnishes V, J and clone size, whereas the DNA furnished D and trimming. The sample shows 90,000 or so clones, over 75% of them seen only once. Germline V gene data show CDR1 as SGHNT and CDR2 as YYREEE (reference sequence). The CDR3 has 15 amino acids. The V segment lost 0 bases and the J segment 5 bases; nucleotides outside the gene matches: 3. The sequenced sample consisted of peripheral blood. The chain combines TRBV5-4 with TRBJ2-5; 11 bases are shared with TRBD2. The TCR sequence derives from a human donor in a cohort sampled during active COVID-19. The CDR3 protein is CASSLAASGGETQYF. The CDR3 DNA sequence: TGTGCCAGCAGCTTGGCGGCTAGCGGGGGGGAGACCCAGTACTTC.